Presented here are 27 T cell receptor beta chains from one specimen sequenced in a study of shared clonotypes between healthy human individuals. Selected positively for CCR7 and CD45RO-negative, naive CD8 cells excluded terminally differentiated effector memory CD45RA+ cells. This table comes from immunoSEQ multiplex PCR, and its TCRdb copy is limited to in-frame clones, with some not included. This sample has about 2.1 million clones, with roughly 91% found just once. The sequenced material came from naive CD8+ T cells from PBMCs. Receptors originate from a man between 18 and 35 years old in good health. Some clones in this sample may be carry-over from other donors' samples.

This clone has a single count. This sequence joins TRBV28 and TRBJ2-1, with TRBD2 matching over 14 bases. The CDR3 runs to 15 residues. V was pared by 6 bases and J by 8 bases, with 6 bases of the junction left unmatched. Germline V gives CDR1 MDHEN, CDR2 SYDVKM. The CDR3 is CASRIGTSGSYEQFF. The CDR3 nucleotides are TGTGCCAGCAGAATTGGGACTAGCGGGAGTTATGAGCAGTTCTTC.

The chain uses TRBV27 and TRBJ2-7; D is unresolved. Germline lookup yields CDR1 MNHEY and CDR2 SMNVEV (reference sequence). Trimming removed 6 bases from V and 2 bases from J, with 11 bases in between. The CDR3 extends over 13 amino acids. CDR3 in DNA: TGTGCCAGCAGCCACACAGCGACCTACGAGCAGTACTTC. Protein sequence: CASSHTATYEQYF.

The chain employs TRBV30 and TRBJ2-7, with D hard to call. Germline V gene data show CDR1 as GTSNPN and CDR2 as SVGIG (reference sequence). The CDR3 runs 13 residues. V was cut by 3 bases and J by 1 base, with 10 bases left in between. The CDR3 region is CAWRTGMSYEQYF. Written as DNA, the CDR3 is TGTGCCTGGAGGACCGGAATGTCCTACGAGCAGTACTTC.

The chain links TRBV7-6 to TRBJ1-1; D remains ambiguous. Germline CDR1 reads SGHVS; CDR2 reads FNYEAQ. This CDR3 has 16 residues. V was shortened by 4 bases and J by 0 bases, with 15 bases between the two germline ends. The CDR3 region has the DNA TGTGCCAGCAGCTCCACCCGGGGTGCCCTGAACACTGAAGCTTTCTTT. Translating it yields CASSSTRGALNTEAFF.

V and J are TRBV4-1 and TRBJ1-6, with TRBD1 as a possible D gene (5 bases). V was trimmed by 0 bases and J by 6 bases, leaving 12 bases between them. This CDR3 has 16 amino acids. CDR1 and CDR2 (germline): MGHRA, YSYEKL. The CDR3: CASSQEPGRRNSPLHF. The CDR3 bases are TGCGCCAGCAGCCAAGAGCCGGGACGGCGTAATTCACCCCTCCACTTT.

The gene calls are TRBV5-1 and TRBJ1-2; possible D gene TRBD1, 6 bases. Germline V CDR1 and CDR2: SGHRS, YFSETQ. V was shortened by 0 bases and J by 0 bases, with 12 bases between the two germline ends. The CDR3 extends over 16 amino acids. The CDR3 DNA is TGCGCCAGCAGCTTGGGGATGACAGGAGCTAACTATGGCTACACCTTC. It yields the protein CASSLGMTGANYGYTF. Together with reference TRBV5-1 and TRBJ1-2, the CDR3 gives the full variable domain: KAGVTQTPRYLIKTRGQQVTLSCSPISGHRSVSWYQQTPGQGLQFLFEYFSETQRNKGNFPGRFSGRQFSNSRSEMNVSTLELGDSALYLCASSLGMTGANYGYTFGSGTRLTVV.

The chain recombines TRBV5-1 with TRBJ2-2; D not resolved. V shed 1 base and J shed 3 bases, with 7 bases lying between them. The CDR3 contains 14 residues. The germline gives CDR1 SGHRS, CDR2 YFSETQ. CDR3 sequence reads: CASSLPWDTGELFF. The CDR3 nucleotides read TGCGCCAGCAGCTTGCCTTGGGACACCGGGGAGCTGTTTTTT.

The chain combines TRBV27 with TRBJ2-5; no clear D gene. CDR3 length: 13 amino acids. The V gene's germline CDR1 is MNHEY and CDR2 SMNVEV (reference sequence). Trimming removed 5 bases at V and 4 bases at J, with 11 bases between. The DNA of the CDR3 is TGTGCCAGCAGTGTTCAGATGGGAGAGACCCAGTACTTC. This sequence encodes CASSVQMGETQYF.

The rearrangement uses TRBV7-8 and TRBJ2-3; D gene ambiguous. CDR1 and CDR2 (germline): SGHVS, FQNEAQ. The CDR3 is 12 residues long. The V and J ends lost 1 base and 5 bases respectively, with 4 bases between them. The CDR3 region is CASSLVIDTQYF. The CDR3 DNA reads TGTGCCAGCAGCTTAGTTATAGATACGCAGTATTTT.

The genes are TRBV6-6 and TRBJ2-7; D gene ambiguous. V lost 2 bases, J lost 0 bases, and 8 bases lay in between. The CDR3 sequence is 14 residues long. Germline V gene data show CDR1 as MNHNY and CDR2 as SVGAGI (reference sequence). The CDR3 loop reads CASSYAPVSYEQYF. The CDR3, as DNA: TGTGCCAGCAGTTACGCACCAGTCTCCTACGAGCAGTACTTC.

The chain carries TRBV9 and TRBJ1-2; D gene ambiguous. The germline CDR1 and CDR2 sequences are SGDLS and YYNGEE. The CDR3 consists of 14 residues. Trimming cost V 5 bases and J 0 bases, with 11 bases left between them. CDR3 residues: CASSINKANYGYTF. The DNA of the CDR3 is TGTGCCAGCAGTATCAACAAAGCTAACTATGGCTACACCTTC.

V and J are TRBV5-6 and TRBJ2-1; a possible D gene is TRBD2 (7 bases). The CDR3 sequence is 16 residues long. The V gene lost 1 base and the J gene lost 6 bases, with 17 bases spanning the gap. Germline CDR1 and CDR2: SGHDT and YYEEEE. DNA of the CDR3: TGTGCCAGCAGCTTGTCTTGGGGGCGGGAGTTCAATGAGCAGTTCTTC. The encoded protein is CASSLSWGREFNEQFF. Filled out from reference TRBV5-6 and TRBJ2-1, the complete variable domain reads DAGVTQSPTHLIKTRGQQVTLRCSPKSGHDTVSWYQQALGQGPQFIFQYYEEEERQRGNFPDRFSGHQFPNYSSELNVNALLLGDSALYLCASSLSWGREFNEQFFGPGTRLTVL.

This chain links TRBV7-9 with TRBJ1-2; D is uncertain. In germline, CDR1 is SEHNR, CDR2 FQNEAQ (reference sequence). CDR3 length: 17 residues. V was trimmed by 4 bases and J by 0 bases, leaving 18 bases between them. The CDR3 region is CASSSSQSVNANYGYTF. The CDR3 DNA follows: TGTGCCAGCAGCTCATCTCAGTCGGTTAACGCTAACTATGGCTACACCTTC.

The rearrangement joins TRBV10-1 to TRBJ2-3, with no clear D. The CDR3 has 14 residues. Germline CDR1 and CDR2: WNHNN and SYGVQD (reference sequence). Between the trimmed V and J ends, which lost 3 bases and 3 bases, there was a span of 10 bases. CDR3 DNA: TGCGCCAGCAGTGAATCACGGATTACAGATACGCAGTATTTT. Translation gives CASSESRITDTQYF.

V is TRBV11-3 and J is TRBJ2-1; maybe TRBD1 (5 bases). The CDR3 has 11 amino acids. V lost 9 bases and J lost 5, with 8 bases in between. Germline assignment: CDR1 SGHNT and CDR2 YENEEA. CDR3 DNA: TGTGCCAGTTCGACAGACAATGAGCAGTTCTTC. This translates into CASSTDNEQFF.

V gene TRBV13 combines with J gene TRBJ1-4; D unclear. Germline assignment: CDR1 PRHDT and CDR2 FYEKMQ (reference sequence). V was trimmed by 4 bases and J by 8 bases, leaving 11 bases between them. This CDR3 contains 13 residues. For the CDR3, the DNA is TGTGCCAGCAGCTCCGTCCGGAGGGAAAAACTGTTTTTT. Its translation: CASSSVRREKLFF.

The rearrangement uses TRBV11-2 and TRBJ2-6; D remains ambiguous. Trimming took 5 bases from V and 0 from J, leaving 8 bases between them. Germline assignment: CDR1 SGHAT and CDR2 FQNNGV. CDR3 length: 15 amino acids. CDR3 amino acids: CASSPNLSGANVLTF. CDR3 nucleotides: TGTGCCAGCAGCCCAAACCTCTCTGGGGCCAACGTCCTGACTTTC.

The chain joins TRBV4-3 to TRBJ1-2; D unclear. Germline V gives CDR1 LGHNA, CDR2 YSLEER. V was clipped by 0 bases and J by 8 bases, with 13 bases between them. This CDR3 has 14 residues. This CDR3 reads CASSQDRRLRGYTF. Here the CDR3 DNA reads TGCGCCAGCAGCCAAGATCGTAGGCTTAGGGGCTACACCTTC.

The chain joins TRBV6-1 to TRBJ2-2; the D is unclear. This CDR3 region has 13 residues. CDR1 and CDR2 (germline): MNHNS, SASEGT. The germline V and J ends were trimmed by 2 bases and 7 bases, with 8 bases remaining between them. CDR3 in DNA: TGTGCCAGCAGTGAACACCGTAGCGGGGAGCTGTTTTTT. Translation gives CASSEHRSGELFF.

A word on this clone: In the same sample, other DNA sequences code for this CDR3. V is TRBV5-1 and J is TRBJ2-7; TRBD2 aligns across 7 bases. CDR1 is SGHRS, CDR2 YFSETQ, per germline. CDR3 size: 13 residues. The trim removed 2 bases at V and 2 bases at J, leaving 1 base unmatched. CDR3 loop: CASSFGLAYEQYF. The CDR3 DNA is TGCGCCAGCAGCTTCGGACTAGCCTACGAGCAGTACTTC. Filled out from reference TRBV5-1 and TRBJ2-7, the complete variable domain reads KAGVTQTPRYLIKTRGQQVTLSCSPISGHRSVSWYQQTPGQGLQFLFEYFSETQRNKGNFPGRFSGRQFSNSRSEMNVSTLELGDSALYLCASSFGLAYEQYFGPGTRLTVT.

The CDR3 DNA reads TGTGCCAGCAGCCCCGGAGTGGGGGTCAATGAGCAGTTCTTC. Translation: CASSPGVGVNEQFF. The chain couples TRBV7-2 to TRBJ2-1; D is tentatively TRBD1 or TRBD2 (5 bases each). The CDR3 extends over 14 amino acids. CDR1 is SGHTA, CDR2 FQGNSA, per germline. The V end was cut by 5 bases, the J end by 6 bases, with 14 bases between.

The sample holds one count of this clone. The chain recombines TRBV2 with TRBJ2-7; TRBD2 matches 7 bases. CDR3 length: 15 amino acids. J gave up 0 bases and V 2 bases, and 4 bases lay outside the gene matches. Germline CDR1 and CDR2: SNHLY and FYNNEI. CDR3 sequence: CASSELAEFSYEQYF. As DNA, the CDR3 is TGTGCCAGCAGTGAACTAGCGGAGTTCTCCTACGAGCAGTACTTC. Full variable domain (remainder filled in from reference TRBV2 and TRBJ2-7): EPEVTQTPSHQVTQMGQEVILRCVPISNHLYFYWYRQILGQKVEFLVSFYNNEISEKSEIFDDQFSVERPDGSNFTLKIRSTKLEDSAMYFCASSELAEFSYEQYFGPGTRLTVT.

This sequence joins TRBV29-1 and TRBJ2-1, with D perhaps matching TRBD2 (6 bases). Germline V lookup: CDR1 SQVTM, CDR2 ANQGSEA. Trimming took 7 bases from V and 2 from J, leaving 21 bases between them. This CDR3 has 16 amino acids. The CDR3 sequence is CSAVGISGVPYNEQFF. CDR3 DNA sequence: TGCAGCGCCGTGGGGATTAGCGGAGTCCCCTACAATGAGCAGTTCTTC.

A word on this clone: This same CDR3 is encoded by further DNA sequences in the sample. The chain combines TRBV27 with TRBJ2-1; 7 bases fit TRBD2. This CDR3 is built from 14 residues. The J segment lost 1 base and the V segment lost 3 bases, leaving 0 bases of the junction unmatched. Germline-derived CDR1 and CDR2 are MNHEY and SMNVEV (reference sequence). CDR3 loop: CASSFSGSYNEQFF. CDR3 bases: TGTGCCAGCAGTTTTAGCGGGTCCTACAATGAGCAGTTCTTC.

The J gene is TRBJ2-2, the V gene TRBV6-5; TRBD2 matches 10 bases. The CDR3 length is 16 residues. With 0 bases clipped from V and 5 bases from J, the junction kept 3 bases outside the gene matches. Germline CDR1 reads MNHEY; CDR2 reads SVGAGI. CDR3 DNA: TGTGCCAGCAGTTACTCCCCTAGCGGGAGAACCGGGGAGCTGTTTTTT. This sequence encodes CASSYSPSGRTGELFF.

This chain connects TRBV7-3 to TRBJ2-1; no definite D call. Trimming stripped 4 bases from V and 4 bases from J, with 14 bases between. CDR3 size: 15 residues. The germline V gene encodes CDR1 SGHTA and CDR2 FQGTGA. The chain's CDR3 is CASSSPSIGYNEQFF. CDR3 in DNA: TGTGCCAGCAGCTCGCCGAGTATAGGTTACAATGAGCAGTTCTTC.

This clone was seen once. V is TRBV28 and J is TRBJ2-7, with TRBD2 identical over 11 bases. CDR3 length: 15 residues. With 4 bases clipped from V and 2 bases from J, the junction kept 4 bases outside the gene matches. CDR1 is MDHEN, CDR2 SYDVKM, per germline. This CDR3 reads CASSSIAGGTYEQYF. The CDR3 DNA follows: TGTGCCAGCAGTTCTATAGCGGGAGGGACCTACGAGCAGTACTTC.